This TCR beta chain was profiled in a study of cytomegalovirus exposure and HLA in healthy donors. Study observations and caveats: An analysis that was carried out later associated approximately 15,000 TCR beta sequences with HLA alleles at 0.05 false discovery rate. The study listed approximately 170 cytomegalovirus-associated TCR beta chains. The authors assumed roughly uniform sequencing depth across donors for presence/absence analyses. Earlier analysis yielded a pattern in which most TCR beta V segments were productive about 90% or about 30% of the time.

A word on this clone: The antigen is undetermined.

Researchers ran the PCR with 60 Vbeta and 13 Jbeta primers. TCRdb's copy holds only in-frame clones and misses some; the assay was immunoSEQ multiplex PCR. This table has under 150,000 clones, 79% appearing once. CDR1 SGHDT and CDR2 YYEEEE come from the germline V gene. The V segment lost 2 bases and the J segment 4 bases; nucleotides outside the gene matches: 11. The CDR3 length is 19 residues. The sequencing input was PBMCs. J is TRBJ2-1 and V is TRBV5-6; 14 nucleotides agree with TRBD2. This TCR came from a man aged 18-30 years in good health and CMV-seronegative. CDR3 in amino acids: CASSLRTSGRFWRYNEQFF. CDR3 DNA sequence: TGTGCCAGCAGCTTAAGGACTAGCGGGAGGTTCTGGAGGTACAATGAGCAGTTCTTC.